This TCR beta chain was retrieved from a study of technical replicates of blood from a handful of donors (dated by TCRdb to 2017 to 2019). Library construction relied on the immunoSEQ multiplex PCR assay. Sourced from immuneACCESS, this table was stored by TCRdb with only in-frame sequences that have V and J called. A share of the clones is absent; for the studies checked, an unresolved V gene accounts for under half, and the remainder has no known explanation. Present in this sample are more than 70,000 clones, nearly 98% of which were seen just once. The ten largest clones capture over 0.2% of the sample. Regarding this clone: Its antigen is unknown. Base qualities are not recorded, but no much larger clone differs from it by a single base.

CDR1 and CDR2 are drawn from the germline V gene: SGHRS, YFSETQ. The CDR3 covers 15 residues, taking in both the cysteine and the phenylalanine. The DNA shown is the 45-base CDR3, in frame from base 1. V trim: 6 bases; J trim: 5 bases; unmatched bases: 10. The receptor comes from a human donor in good health. This sequence uses TRBV5-1 and TRBJ2-5, and 10 junction bases match TRBD2. Material for sequencing was T cells isolated from PBMCs. The sequence in DNA is TGCGCCAGCAACCAACTAGCGGGGTTTGCGGAGACCCAGTACTTC. It encodes CASNQLAGFAETQYF.